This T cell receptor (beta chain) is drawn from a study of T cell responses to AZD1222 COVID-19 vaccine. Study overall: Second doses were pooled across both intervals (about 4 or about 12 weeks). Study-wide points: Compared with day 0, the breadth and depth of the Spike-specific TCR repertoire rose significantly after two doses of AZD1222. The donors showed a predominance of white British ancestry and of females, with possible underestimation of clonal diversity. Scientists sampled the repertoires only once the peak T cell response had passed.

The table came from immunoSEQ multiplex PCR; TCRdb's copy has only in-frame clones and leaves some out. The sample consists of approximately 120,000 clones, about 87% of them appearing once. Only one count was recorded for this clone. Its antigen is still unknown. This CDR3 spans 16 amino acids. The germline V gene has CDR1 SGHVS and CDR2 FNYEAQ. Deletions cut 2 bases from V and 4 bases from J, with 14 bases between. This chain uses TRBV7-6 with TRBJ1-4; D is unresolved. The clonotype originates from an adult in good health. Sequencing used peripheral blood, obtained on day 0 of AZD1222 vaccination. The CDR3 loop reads CASSLNPTGYNEKLFF. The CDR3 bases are TGTGCCAGCAGCTTAAACCCGACGGGCTATAATGAAAAACTGTTTTTT.